The present TCR beta chain was sequenced within a study of identical twins. There are many counts of this clonotype. Mismatch with germline at one junction end may stem from a read error. TCRdb ran MiXCR on the 5' RACE reads and lists one entry per CDR3 protein. The data show some 500,000 distinct CDR3 sequences, approximately 22% seen once. The CDR3 spans 11 residues. The sample was also linked to a second study, of T cells expressing NK-cell markers.

The sample was CD4+ T cells sorted from blood. The source is a woman between 18 and 29 years old in good health. This rearrangement joins TRBV12-3 or TRBV12-4 to TRBJ1-1, with D possibly matching TRBD1 (5 bases). The CDR3 loop is CASSLPGRPLF. The DNA for the CDR3 is TGTGCCAGCAGTTTACCGGGACGGCCACTATTT.